This TCR beta chain was retrieved from a study of cytomegalovirus exposure and HLA in healthy donors. V shed 5 bases, J shed 4 bases, and the junction held 6 bases outside the gene matches. Germline V gene lookup returns CDR1 WSHSY and CDR2 SAAADI. The CDR3 is made up of 16 amino acids. PCR amplification relied on 60 Vbeta primers (plus 13 Jbeta primers). TCRdb keeps only in-frame clones here, not all; method: immunoSEQ multiplex PCR. The sample has roughly 60,000 clones, 60% to 85% seen once; the top ten hold 2.5% to 3.5%. Remarks on this clone: The target antigen is unknown.

General study findings and limits: V- and J-gene trimming in TCR beta was tied to a missense DCLRE1C variant by an analysis performed later.

The V and J genes are TRBV10-2 and TRBJ2-2, with TRBD2 matching 11 bases. The source of this sequence is a woman aged 40 to 50 in good health and CMV-seropositive. The sample was PBMCs. The CDR3 DNA sequence: TGCGCCAGCAGTAAGATTAGCGGGGGGGGCACCGGGGAGCTGTTTTTT. This encodes CASSKISGGGTGELFF.